A few counts support the clone carrying this T cell receptor (beta chain). Its target is unknown. The data were taken from a study of T cell repertoires in cytomegalovirus infection. The overall study: Both a matching HLA type and CMV infection were indicated by public TCR beta signatures. Study results and limitations: CMV-specific HLA-C-restricted TCR beta clonotypes dominated the ex vivo response. Carriers of CMV plus the relevant HLA were identified by cumulative public TCR beta family frequency.

Each CDR3 protein gets one entry after TCRdb re-called the reads with MiXCR. There are approximately 170,000 distinct CDR3 sequences in the sample; 15% to 20% occur only once, and roughly 20% lies in the top ten. Between the trimmed V and J ends, which lost 3 bases and 6 bases, there was a span of 9 bases. Germline CDR1 reads SGHVS; CDR2 reads FQNEAQ. CDR3 length: 12 residues. The specimen sequenced was CD8+ T cells from PBMCs. The J gene is TRBJ2-7, the V gene TRBV7-8; D gene uncertain. This receptor was taken from a human donor in good health (CMV status not recorded). Some clones in this sample may be carry-over from other donors' samples. CDR3 sequence: CASSLNVVEQYF. DNA of the CDR3: TGTGCCAGCAGCTTGAACGTTGTCGAGCAGTACTTC.